The TCR beta chain under discussion was sequenced for a study of CD8 T cells in ankylosing spondylitis. Study-wide points: Enrichment of disease-linked clones was reportedly significant in matched ankylosing spondylitis synovial fluid. Previous work reported some of these motif variants in the synovial fluid and blood of reactive arthritis.

This clonotype turned up a few times. Its antigen remains unknown. The V gene's germline CDR1 is SGHTA and CDR2 FQGNSA. CDR3 length equals 17 residues. Trimming left V 0 bases short and J 5 bases short, with 16 bases between. MiXCR was run by TCRdb on the 5' RACE reads, yielding one entry per CDR3 protein. In the table there are around 250,000 distinct CDR3 sequences, about 10% of which are singletons. The sequenced sample consisted of blood, either unsorted or a sorted T cell fraction (not recorded which). This chain uses TRBV7-2 with TRBJ2-2; D tentatively fits TRBD1 or TRBD2 (6 bases each). The sequence derives from a male donor with ankylosing spondylitis or in good health (not recorded which). The chain's CDR3 is CASSLAYGGAGTGELFF. The CDR3 DNA reads TGTGCCAGCAGCTTAGCTTACGGGGGCGCGGGTACCGGGGAGCTGTTTTTT.